This entry features one TCR beta chain sequence. Its specificity is unknown. The entry originates in a study of graft-versus-host responses after intestinal transplantation. Overall study context: Induction using anti-thymocyte globulin, followed by tacrolimus and steroids for two to three years, was given to all recipients.

General study results and limits: Where graft-donor T cell macrochimerism was present, patients had high graft-versus-host to host-versus-graft clonal ratios in allografts. GvH clones occurred in recipient marrow; some first appeared in ileum or blood.

Produced via immunoSEQ multiplex PCR; TCRdb's table is partial and in-frame only. Of over 100,000 clones listed, more than 90% are singletons. The clonotype originates from a human donor who was the organ donor for an intestinal transplant. Sequenced here: unstimulated CD4+ T cells sorted from spleen or lymph node cells, sampled before transplant.

The CDR3 loop is CASSATADSNQPQHF. CDR3 DNA: TGTGCCAGCAGCGCGACAGCTGATAGCAATCAGCCCCAGCATTTT. The J gene is TRBJ1-5, the V gene TRBV6-1, with D perhaps TRBD1 (5 bases). Germline V lookup: CDR1 MNHNS, CDR2 SASEGT. V was clipped by 6 bases and J by 0 bases, with 12 bases between them. The CDR3 extends over 15 amino acids.